This entry lists 10 T cell receptor beta chains sequenced from one sample in a study of cytomegalovirus exposure and HLA in healthy donors. With 60 Vbeta and 13 Jbeta primers, the PCR was carried out. Libraries were prepared by immunoSEQ multiplex PCR; TCRdb keeps only in-frame clonotypes and omits some of them. The sample contains about 160,000 clones, roughly 80% of which appear only once. Input material: PBMCs. These receptors were collected from a middle-aged man in good health and CMV-seronegative.

The chain recombines TRBV7-6 with TRBJ2-3, with TRBD2 identical over 8 bases. This CDR3 has 16 residues. Unmatched junction bases numbered 13, after V lost 5 bases and J lost 6 bases. Germline CDR1 and CDR2: SGHVS and FNYEAQ. The CDR3 bases are TGTGCCAGCAGCACCAGGACTAGCCGAGGAGGGGATACGCAGTATTTT. Protein: CASSTRTSRGGDTQYF.

The genes are TRBV11-2 and TRBJ2-5; D remains unclear. The CDR3 is 15 amino acids. V was pared by 4 bases and J by 0 bases, with 12 bases between. The germline V gene encodes CDR1 SGHAT and CDR2 FQNNGV. CDR3 DNA sequence: TGTGCCAGCAGCTCCCCGACTTGGTACCAAGAGACCCAGTACTTC. The encoded protein is CASSSPTWYQETQYF.

The J gene is TRBJ1-2, the V gene TRBV7-9, with 8 bases lining up with TRBD1. Per the germline V gene, CDR1 is SEHNR and CDR2 is FQNEAQ (reference sequence). CDR3 size: 15 residues. Trimming took 6 bases from V and 4 from J; bases not matched to a gene: 10. Here the CDR3 reads CASRYDRGFFYGYTF. The CDR3 bases are TGTGCCAGCAGATACGACAGGGGATTCTTCTATGGCTACACCTTC.

V gene TRBV7-3 combines with J gene TRBJ2-6, with a weak D call TRBD1 (5 bases). There are 17 residues in the CDR3. Trimming left V 5 bases short and J 2 bases short, with 16 bases between. CDR1 is SGHTA, CDR2 FQGTGA, per germline. The DNA for the CDR3 is TGTGCCAGCAGCCCAAGAGAACCAGGGACTGGGGCCAACGTCCTGACTTTC. Protein: CASSPREPGTGANVLTF.

The V call is TRBV19, the J call TRBJ1-1, with TRBD1 matching over 7 bases. The germline CDR1 and CDR2 sequences are LNHDA and SQIVND (reference sequence). V lost 6 bases, J lost 0 bases, and 4 bases stayed unmatched. This CDR3 is 14 amino acids long. The CDR3 region is CASRRQGVNTEAFF. The DNA for the CDR3 is TGTGCCAGTAGGCGACAGGGCGTGAACACTGAAGCTTTCTTT. Combining the CDR3 with reference TRBV19 and TRBJ1-1 gives the whole variable domain DGGITQSPKYLFRKEGQNVTLSCEQNLNHDAMYWYRQDPGQGLRLIYYSQIVNDFQKGDIAEGYSVSREKKESFPLTVTSAQKNPTAFYLCASRRQGVNTEAFFGQGTRLTVV.

The table lists this clone with a few counts. V and J are TRBV10-1 and TRBJ1-1, with D maybe TRBD1 (5 bases). V was pared by 11 bases and J by 7 bases, with 26 bases between. Per the germline V gene, CDR1 is WNHNN and CDR2 is SYGVQD (reference sequence). This CDR3 region has 15 residues. The CDR3 DNA sequence: TGCGCCGCCACCGGGGGGGAGCGGGCGGGTTGTGAAGCTTTCTTT. Residues: CAATGGERAGCEAFF.

The chain uses TRBV27 and TRBJ1-5; TRBD1 might be the D (5 bases). V lost 2 bases and J lost 6, with 8 bases in between. The germline CDR1 and CDR2 sequences are MNHEY and SMNVEV (reference sequence). There are 13 residues in the CDR3. The CDR3 sequence: CASSLGASQPQHF. CDR3 coding DNA: TGTGCCAGCAGTTTAGGGGCAAGTCAGCCCCAGCATTTT.

V and J are TRBV14 and TRBJ2-7; a possible D gene is TRBD1 (5 bases). V shed 0 bases and J shed 2 bases, with 14 bases lying between them. Per the germline V gene, CDR1 is SGHDN and CDR2 is FVKESK. This CDR3 contains 16 residues. CDR3 DNA sequence: TGTGCCAGCAGCCAAGATGGGCTCGCAGGGCCCTACGAGCAGTACTTC. It codes for CASSQDGLAGPYEQYF.

The chain employs TRBV11-2 and TRBJ1-3; TRBD1 matches 8 bases. In germline, CDR1 is SGHAT, CDR2 FQNNGV. The CDR3 totals 14 residues. The J segment lost 3 bases and the V segment lost 4 bases, leaving 2 bases of the junction unmatched. The CDR3 bases are TGTGCCAGCAGCTGGACAGGGTATGGAAACACCATATATTTT. Translating gives CASSWTGYGNTIYF. The complete variable domain, with remaining parts taken from reference TRBV11-2 and TRBJ1-3, reads EAGVAQSPRYKIIEKRQSVAFWCNPISGHATLYWYQQILGQGPKLLIQFQNNGVVDDSQLPKDRFSAERLKGVDSTLKIQPAKLEDSAVYLCASSWTGYGNTIYFGEGSWLTVV.

The rearrangement joins TRBV4-3 to TRBJ2-3; D may be TRBD2 (5 bases). Germline V gene sequence: CDR1 LGHNA, CDR2 YSLEER. The CDR3 spans 15 residues. Trimming took 3 bases from V and 2 from J, leaving 12 bases between them. The CDR3 loop reads CASSQADWDTDTQYF. DNA for the CDR3: TGCGCCAGCAGCCAGGCGGACTGGGACACAGATACGCAGTATTTT.